These 8 T cell receptor beta chains came from one sample sequenced in a study of T-cell reconstitution after alpha-beta-depleted transplantation in children (TCRdb year 2016). Libraries came from PCR. Sequencing relied on an Illumina HiSeq 2500. TCR libraries were prepared with molecular barcoding, using unique molecular identifiers to normalize TCRbeta repertoire quantification. In TCRdb, the public reads were trimmed at Q25 with fastp and aligned with MiXCR, with productive beta chains retained. Each CDR3 protein gets just one entry, which takes the most common genes and DNA from the rows behind it. The sample table lists around 960,000 distinct CDR3 sequences, around 30% of them with a count of one. The ten largest clones take up about 28% of the sample. What the treatment or condition label conveys for this sample: allogeneic hematopoietic cell transplantation with graft depleted of TCRalphabeta T cells and CD19 B cells.

The sample consisted of PBMCs, mostly from graft donor cells, taken 360 days after TCRalphabeta/CD19-depleted stem cell transplant. Receptor source: a boy in the first two years of life who had a stem cell transplant for SCID, so the T cells may come from the graft donor.

This clonotype showed up just a few times. V usage is TRBV29-1 and J usage is TRBJ1-2; D perhaps matches TRBD1 (5 bases). The CDR3 extends over 12 amino acids. Trimming left V 7 bases short and J 6 bases short, with 15 bases between. Germline values: CDR1 SQVTM, CDR2 ANQGSEA. The CDR3 nucleotides are TGCAGCGCCCTCAGGGTTTATGATGGCTACACCTTC. It specifies CSALRVYDGYTF.

This clonotype was observed a few times. V gene TRBV5-1 combines with J gene TRBJ1-1, with TRBD1 matching 7 bases. CDR1 is SGHRS, CDR2 YFSETQ, per germline. The V gene end was trimmed by 2 bases and the J gene end by 8 bases; junction bases not matched to a gene: 6. The CDR3 loop spans 13 amino acids. The CDR3 DNA reads TGCGCCAGCAGCTTCCACGACAGGGTGGAAGCTTTCTTT. It codes for CASSFHDRVEAFF.

The chain carries TRBV6-5 and TRBJ1-1; no clear D gene. Germline CDR1 reads MNHEY; CDR2 reads SVGAGI. The CDR3 loop spans 14 amino acids. V dropped 0 bases and J dropped 2 bases, with 7 bases sitting between them. This chain's CDR3 is CASSYSNVNTEAFF. CDR3 nucleotide sequence: TGTGCCAGCAGTTACTCGAACGTCAACACTGAAGCTTTCTTT.

The chain uses TRBV7-9 and TRBJ2-3; maybe TRBD2 (8 bases). The CDR3 is 16 amino acids. Trimming took off 5 bases at V and 0 bases at J, with 15 bases between the two ends. Per the germline V gene, CDR1 is SEHNR and CDR2 is FQNEAQ (reference sequence). This chain's CDR3 is CASSIGRGPSTDTQYF. Written as DNA, the CDR3 is TGTGCCAGCAGCATCGGGAGGGGGCCGAGCACAGATACGCAGTATTTT.

This chain links TRBV6-2 or TRBV6-3 with TRBJ2-3; D unresolved. This CDR3 contains 15 residues. The V and J ends lost 6 bases and 2 bases respectively, with 15 bases between them. Germline V lookup: CDR1 MNHEY, CDR2 SVGEGT. The CDR3 sequence: CASRRRAPTTDTQYF. The CDR3 coding sequence is TGTGCCAGCAGGCGCCGGGCCCCAACCACAGATACGCAGTATTTT.

In this sample, this clonotype turned up a few times. This chain uses TRBV12-3 or TRBV12-4 with TRBJ2-1; TRBD1 matches at 10 bases. With V trimmed by 7 bases and J by 5 bases, 11 bases remained unmatched. This CDR3 region has 16 residues. The DNA of the CDR3 is TGTGCCAGCAACCTAGACCGGGACAGGGGAAACAATGAGCAGTTCTTC. Its protein is CASNLDRDRGNNEQFF.

This clonotype was counted only a few times. The chain is built from TRBV5-1 and TRBJ2-7; either TRBD1 or TRBD2 may fit D (5 bases each). Deletions cut 6 bases from V and 3 bases from J, with 19 bases between. CDR1 and CDR2 (germline): SGHRS, YFSETQ. The CDR3 is 15 residues long. The CDR3 region is CASNSRGLQGYEQYF. The CDR3 nucleotides read TGCGCCAGCAACTCCCGGGGCCTCCAAGGCTACGAGCAGTACTTC.

This clonotype was picked up a small number of times. The CDR3 region is CASSHHLGTGELFF. CDR3 coding DNA: TGTGCCAGCAGCCACCATCTGGGTACCGGGGAGCTGTTTTTT. V usage is TRBV6-2 or TRBV6-3 and J usage is TRBJ2-2; D remains ambiguous. Germline CDR1 MNHEY, CDR2 SVGEGT. Trimming left V 6 bases short and J 5 bases short, with 13 bases between. CDR3 length equals 14 residues.